This passage covers 11 T cell receptor beta chains from one sample sequenced in a study of human T cells and chemical hapten exposure. Time point defined: pre-sensitization, week 0. Treatment specified: therapeutic diphenylcyclopropenone sensitization with weekly scalp DPC. One entry per CDR3 protein results from TCRdb running MiXCR on the RACE reads. The sample contains roughly 100,000 distinct CDR3 sequences, around 12% of which appear only once. Sequenced material: whole blood, taken in connection with sensitization to the hapten diphenylcyclopropenone (DPC). The receptors originated from a woman aged 50 to 60 with alopecia areata. Some clones in this sample may be carry-over from other donors' samples.

This chain links TRBV5-6 with TRBJ2-1, with D unresolved. This CDR3 region has 16 residues. Germline V gene sequence: CDR1 SGHDT, CDR2 YYEEEE. With 3 bases removed from V and 0 bases from J, the gap between germline ends came to 13 bases. The chain's CDR3 is CASSYNARSSYNEQFF. CDR3 nucleotide sequence: TGTGCCAGCAGCTACAACGCCAGGAGCTCCTACAATGAGCAGTTCTTC.

This clonotype was seen many times. V usage is TRBV18 and J usage is TRBJ2-5; D ambiguous. Germline lookup yields CDR1 KGHSH and CDR2 LQKENI. This CDR3 contains 13 residues. Trimming took 2 bases from V and 4 from J, leaving 8 bases between them. CDR3 loop: CASSPFVSETQYF. CDR3 nucleotide sequence: TGTGCCAGCTCACCATTCGTTTCAGAGACCCAGTACTTC.

This chain links TRBV21-1 with TRBJ1-1; the table assigns TRBD1, which was not confirmed against the DNA. TRBV21-1 is marked as a pseudogene. There are 12 residues in the CDR3. In nucleotides, the CDR3 is TGTGCCAGCAGCACGCGGGACAGAAAAGCTTTCTTT. Translated, it gives CASSTRDRKAFF.

The chain has TRBV6-1 and TRBJ2-3; TRBD2 might be the D (5 bases). The CDR3 contains 13 residues. V lost 6 bases and J lost 1, with 8 bases in between. Per the germline V gene, CDR1 is MNHNS and CDR2 is SASEGT. The CDR3 reads CASSAGGTDTQYF. The CDR3 DNA sequence: TGTGCCAGCAGCGCCGGGGGCACAGATACGCAGTATTTT.

The chain employs TRBV4-2 and TRBJ1-1; perhaps TRBD1 as D (6 bases). CDR3 size: 15 residues. The V end was cut by 0 bases, the J end by 4 bases, with 12 bases between. CDR1 is LGHNA and CDR2 is YNFKEQ in the germline V gene. The CDR3 protein is CASSQEAGASTEAFF. The CDR3, as DNA: TGTGCCAGCAGCCAAGAGGCAGGGGCTAGCACTGAAGCTTTCTTT.

In this sample, this clonotype turned up many times. The chain joins TRBV18 to TRBJ2-7; 7 bases fit TRBD2. V trimming: 6 bases; J trimming: 6 bases; junction bases outside the gene matches: 14. The CDR3 is 15 amino acids. The germline gives CDR1 KGHSH, CDR2 LQKENI. In DNA form, the CDR3 reads TGTGCCAGCTCCTCCTCAAGCGGGATTCTTGGCGAGCAGTACTTC. Encoded protein: CASSSSSGILGEQYF.

The CDR3 DNA follows: TGTGCCAGCAGCCGCGGGGGGCTTGGTACAGATACGCAGTATTTT. Translation: CASSRGGLGTDTQYF. The chain couples TRBV3-1 to TRBJ2-3; 8 bases map to TRBD2. CDR1 is LGHDT, CDR2 YNNKEL, per germline (reference sequence). The CDR3 consists of 15 residues. V gave up 4 bases and J gave up 3 bases; unmatched junction bases: 6.

This clonotype has only a few counts. DNA for the CDR3: TGTGCCAGCAGTCCATCCCCGACAGCGAACACCGGGGAGCTGTTTTTT. This sequence encodes CASSPSPTANTGELFF. This chain joins TRBV12-3 or TRBV12-4 and TRBJ2-2; possibly TRBD1 for D (5 bases). CDR3 length: 16 residues. V dropped 5 bases and J dropped 0 bases, with 13 bases sitting between them.

The chain joins TRBV11-1 to TRBJ1-5; 12 nucleotides match TRBD1. Looked up from germline, CDR1 is SGHAT and CDR2 is FQDESV (reference sequence). The CDR3 sequence is 15 residues long. After removal of 5 bases from V and 5 bases from J, the junction contained 4 bases not matched to a gene. CDR3 in amino acids: CASSPGQGADQPQHF. CDR3 DNA: TGTGCCAGCAGCCCGGGACAGGGGGCGGATCAGCCCCAGCATTTT.

The chain joins TRBV6-2 or TRBV6-3 to TRBJ1-3; D not resolved. The CDR3 extends over 16 amino acids. V lost 2 bases to trimming and J lost 0 bases, with 11 bases between them. Germline CDR1 is MNHEY and CDR2 is SVGEGT. CDR3 in DNA: TGTGCCAGCAGTTACCCTGAAGCCCGCTCTGGAAACACCATATATTTT. Its protein product is CASSYPEARSGNTIYF.

This clonotype was seen a handful of times. This rearrangement joins TRBV7-2 to TRBJ2-7; no clear D. Germline V gene lookup returns CDR1 SGHTA and CDR2 FQGNSA. This CDR3 has 14 amino acids. V dropped 6 bases and J dropped 0 bases, with 12 bases sitting between them. This CDR3 is CASRPSSSSYEQYF. CDR3 nucleotides: TGTGCCAGCAGGCCGTCATCGAGCTCCTACGAGCAGTACTTC.